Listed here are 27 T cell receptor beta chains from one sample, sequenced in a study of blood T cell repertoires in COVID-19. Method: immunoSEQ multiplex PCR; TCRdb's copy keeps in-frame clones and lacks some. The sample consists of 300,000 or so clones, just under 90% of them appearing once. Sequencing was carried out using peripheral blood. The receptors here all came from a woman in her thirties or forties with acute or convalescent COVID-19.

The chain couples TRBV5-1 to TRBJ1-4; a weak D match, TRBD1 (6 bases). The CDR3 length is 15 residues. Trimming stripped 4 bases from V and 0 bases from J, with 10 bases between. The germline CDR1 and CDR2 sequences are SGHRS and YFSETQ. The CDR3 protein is CASSSGTTTNEKLFF. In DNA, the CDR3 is TGCGCCAGCAGCAGCGGGACAACAACTAATGAAAAACTGTTTTTT.

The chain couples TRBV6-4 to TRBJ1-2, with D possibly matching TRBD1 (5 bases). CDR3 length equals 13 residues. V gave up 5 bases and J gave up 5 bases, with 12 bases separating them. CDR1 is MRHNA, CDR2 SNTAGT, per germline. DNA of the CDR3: TGTGCCAGCAGTCCCTCCCAGGGTTATGGCTACACCTTC. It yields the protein CASSPSQGYGYTF.

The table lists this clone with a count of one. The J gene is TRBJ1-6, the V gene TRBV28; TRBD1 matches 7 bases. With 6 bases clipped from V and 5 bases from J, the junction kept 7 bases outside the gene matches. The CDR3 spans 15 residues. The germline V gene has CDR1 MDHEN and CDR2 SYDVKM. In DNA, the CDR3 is TGTGCCAGCAGAGCAGGGGGGACCGATAATTCACCCCTCCACTTT. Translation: CASRAGGTDNSPLHF. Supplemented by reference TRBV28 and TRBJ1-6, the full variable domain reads DVKVTQSSRYLVKRTGEKVFLECVQDMDHENMFWYRQDPGLGLRLIYFSYDVKMKEKGDIPEGYSVSREKKERFSLILESASTNQTSMYLCASRAGGTDNSPLHFGNGTRLTVT.

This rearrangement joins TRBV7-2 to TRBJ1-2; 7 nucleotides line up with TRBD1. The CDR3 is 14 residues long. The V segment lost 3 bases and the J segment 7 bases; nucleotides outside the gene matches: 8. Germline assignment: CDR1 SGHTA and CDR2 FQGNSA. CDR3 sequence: CASSLEGGSSGYTF. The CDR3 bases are TGTGCCAGCAGCTTGGAAGGGGGCTCGTCTGGCTACACCTTC.

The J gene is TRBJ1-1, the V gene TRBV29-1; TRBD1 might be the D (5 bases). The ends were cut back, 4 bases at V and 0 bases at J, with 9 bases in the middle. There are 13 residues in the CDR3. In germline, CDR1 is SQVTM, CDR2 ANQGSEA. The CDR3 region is CSVGEGMNTEAFF. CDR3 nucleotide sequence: TGCAGCGTTGGGGAGGGGATGAACACTGAAGCTTTCTTT.

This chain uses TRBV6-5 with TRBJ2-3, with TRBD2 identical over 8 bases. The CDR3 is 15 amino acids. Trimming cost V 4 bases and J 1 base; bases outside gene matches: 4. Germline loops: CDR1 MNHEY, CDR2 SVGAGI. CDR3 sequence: CASSLVAGRTDTQYF. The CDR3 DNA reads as TGTGCCAGCAGTTTGGTAGCGGGGCGCACAGATACGCAGTATTTT.

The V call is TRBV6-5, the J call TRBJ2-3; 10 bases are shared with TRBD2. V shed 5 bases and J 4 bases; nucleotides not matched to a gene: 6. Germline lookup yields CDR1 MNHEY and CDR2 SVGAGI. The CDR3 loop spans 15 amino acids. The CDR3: CASSHTSGAADTQYF. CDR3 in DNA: TGTGCCAGCAGTCACACTAGCGGGGCAGCAGATACGCAGTATTTT.

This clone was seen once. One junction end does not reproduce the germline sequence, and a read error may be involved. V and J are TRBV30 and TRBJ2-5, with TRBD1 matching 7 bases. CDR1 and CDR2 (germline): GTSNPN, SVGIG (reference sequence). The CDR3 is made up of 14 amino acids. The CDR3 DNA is TGTGCCTGGGGGACAGCCAGGGACCATGAGACCCAGTACTTC. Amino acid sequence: CAWGTARDHETQYF.

CDR3 sequence (DNA): TGTGCCAGCAGCTTAGTATCTACGCACCTCCACTTT. Encoded protein: CASSLVSTHLHF. V gene TRBV11-2 combines with J gene TRBJ1-6; D not resolved. The CDR3 runs to 12 residues. Germline-derived CDR1 and CDR2 are SGHAT and FQNNGV. Trimming cost V 1 base and J 15 bases, with 10 bases left between them. Full variable domain (rest looked up from reference TRBV11-2 and TRBJ1-6): EAGVAQSPRYKIIEKRQSVAFWCNPISGHATLYWYQQILGQGPKLLIQFQNNGVVDDSQLPKDRFSAERLKGVDSTLKIQPAKLEDSAVYLCASSLVSTHLHFGNGTRLTVT.

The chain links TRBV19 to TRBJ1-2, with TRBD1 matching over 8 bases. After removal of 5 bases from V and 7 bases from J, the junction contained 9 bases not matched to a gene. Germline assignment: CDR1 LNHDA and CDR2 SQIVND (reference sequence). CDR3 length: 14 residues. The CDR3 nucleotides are TGTGCCAGTAGTCCGGACAGGGTTCCAACTGGCTACACCTTC. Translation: CASSPDRVPTGYTF. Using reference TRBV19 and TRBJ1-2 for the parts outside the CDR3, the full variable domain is DGGITQSPKYLFRKEGQNVTLSCEQNLNHDAMYWYRQDPGQGLRLIYYSQIVNDFQKGDIAEGYSVSREKKESFPLTVTSAQKNPTAFYLCASSPDRVPTGYTFGSGTRLTVV.

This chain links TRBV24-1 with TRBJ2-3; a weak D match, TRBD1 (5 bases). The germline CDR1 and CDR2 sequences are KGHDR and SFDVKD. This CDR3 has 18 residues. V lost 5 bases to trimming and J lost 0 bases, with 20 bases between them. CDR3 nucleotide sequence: TGTGCCACCAGTGGACTCCCAAGACAGACTTCTAGCACAGATACGCAGTATTTT. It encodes CATSGLPRQTSSTDTQYF.

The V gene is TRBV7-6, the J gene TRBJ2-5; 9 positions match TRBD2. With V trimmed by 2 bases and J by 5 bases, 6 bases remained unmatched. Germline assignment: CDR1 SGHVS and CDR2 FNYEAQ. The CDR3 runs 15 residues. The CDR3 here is CASSLFSGGGETQYF. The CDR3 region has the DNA TGTGCCAGCAGCTTATTTAGCGGGGGAGGGGAGACCCAGTACTTC.

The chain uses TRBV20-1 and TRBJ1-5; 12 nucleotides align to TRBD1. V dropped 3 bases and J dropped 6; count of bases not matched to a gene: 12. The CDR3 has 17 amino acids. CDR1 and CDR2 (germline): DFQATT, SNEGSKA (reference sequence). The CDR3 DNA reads TGCAGTGCTAGTCGTCCCGGGACAGGGGGCGCGGGTCAGCCCCAGCATTTT. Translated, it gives CSASRPGTGGAGQPQHF.

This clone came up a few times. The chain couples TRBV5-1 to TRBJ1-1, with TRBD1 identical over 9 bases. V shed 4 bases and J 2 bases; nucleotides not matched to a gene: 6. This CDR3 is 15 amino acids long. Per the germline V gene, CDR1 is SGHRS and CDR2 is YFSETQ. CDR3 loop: CASSRTGDFNTEAFF. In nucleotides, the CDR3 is TGCGCCAGCAGCCGGACAGGGGACTTCAACACTGAAGCTTTCTTT.

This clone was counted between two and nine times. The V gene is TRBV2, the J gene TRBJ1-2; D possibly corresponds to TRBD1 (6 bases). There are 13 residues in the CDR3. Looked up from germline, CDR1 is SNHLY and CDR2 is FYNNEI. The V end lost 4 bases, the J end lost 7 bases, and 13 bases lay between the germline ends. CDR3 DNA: TGTGCCAGCAGTGTGGAGCAGGGGAGTGGCTACACCTTC. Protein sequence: CASSVEQGSGYTF.

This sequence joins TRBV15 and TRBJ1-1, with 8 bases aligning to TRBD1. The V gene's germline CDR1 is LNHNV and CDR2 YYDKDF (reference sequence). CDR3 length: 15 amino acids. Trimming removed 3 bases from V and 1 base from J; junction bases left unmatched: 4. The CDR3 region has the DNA TGTGCCACCAGCAGGGACAGGGAGCGGAACACTGAAGCTTTCTTT. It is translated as CATSRDRERNTEAFF.

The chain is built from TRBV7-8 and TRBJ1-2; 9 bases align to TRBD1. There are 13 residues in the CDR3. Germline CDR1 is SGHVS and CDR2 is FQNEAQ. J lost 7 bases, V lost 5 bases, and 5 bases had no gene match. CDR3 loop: CASSIQGAGGYTF. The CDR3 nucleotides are TGTGCCAGCAGCATACAGGGGGCAGGTGGCTACACCTTC.

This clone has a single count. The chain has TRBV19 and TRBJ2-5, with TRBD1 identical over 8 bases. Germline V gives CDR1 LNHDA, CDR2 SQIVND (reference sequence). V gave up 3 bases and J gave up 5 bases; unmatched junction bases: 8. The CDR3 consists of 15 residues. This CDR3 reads CASSIAGGPQETQYF. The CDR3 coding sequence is TGTGCCAGTAGTATCGCAGGGGGCCCCCAGGAGACCCAGTACTTC.

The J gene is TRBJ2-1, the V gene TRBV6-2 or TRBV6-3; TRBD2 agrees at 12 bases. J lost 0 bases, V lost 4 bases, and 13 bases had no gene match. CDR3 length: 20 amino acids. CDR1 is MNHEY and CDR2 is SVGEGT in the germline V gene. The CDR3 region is CASSLLPGLAGSSSYNEQFF. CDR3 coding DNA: TGTGCCAGCAGTTTGCTTCCGGGACTAGCGGGTTCGAGCTCCTACAATGAGCAGTTCTTC.

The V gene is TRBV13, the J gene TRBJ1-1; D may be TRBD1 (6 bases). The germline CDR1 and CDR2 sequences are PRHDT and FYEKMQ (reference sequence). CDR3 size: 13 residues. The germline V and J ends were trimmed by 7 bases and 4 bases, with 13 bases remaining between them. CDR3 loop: CASNNQGFTEAFF. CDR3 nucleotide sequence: TGTGCCAGCAACAACCAGGGGTTCACTGAAGCTTTCTTT.

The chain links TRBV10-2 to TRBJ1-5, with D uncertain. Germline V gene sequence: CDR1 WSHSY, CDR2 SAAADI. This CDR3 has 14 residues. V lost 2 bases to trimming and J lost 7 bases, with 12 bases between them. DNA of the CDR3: TGCGCCAGCAGTGAGCTTTCAATACACCAGCCCCAGCATTTT. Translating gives CASSELSIHQPQHF.

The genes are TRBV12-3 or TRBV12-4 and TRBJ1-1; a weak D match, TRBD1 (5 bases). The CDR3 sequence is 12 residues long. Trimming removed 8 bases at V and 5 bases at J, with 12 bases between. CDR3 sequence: CASRWGGTEAFF. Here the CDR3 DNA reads TGTGCCAGCCGGTGGGGGGGAACTGAAGCTTTCTTT.

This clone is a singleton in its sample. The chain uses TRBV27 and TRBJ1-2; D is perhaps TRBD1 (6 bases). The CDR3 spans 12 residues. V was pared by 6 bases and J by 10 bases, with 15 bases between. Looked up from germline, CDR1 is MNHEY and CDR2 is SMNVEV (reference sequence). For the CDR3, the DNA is TGTGCCAGCAGCATCTCCGGGACATTCTACACCTTC. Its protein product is CASSISGTFYTF.

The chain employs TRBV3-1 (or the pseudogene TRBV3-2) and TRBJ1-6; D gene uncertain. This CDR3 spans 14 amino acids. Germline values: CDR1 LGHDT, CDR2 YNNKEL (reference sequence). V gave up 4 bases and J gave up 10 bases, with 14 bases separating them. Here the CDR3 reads CASSLLGGESPLHF. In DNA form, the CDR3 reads TGTGCCAGCAGCCTCCTTGGCGGCGAATCACCCCTCCACTTT.

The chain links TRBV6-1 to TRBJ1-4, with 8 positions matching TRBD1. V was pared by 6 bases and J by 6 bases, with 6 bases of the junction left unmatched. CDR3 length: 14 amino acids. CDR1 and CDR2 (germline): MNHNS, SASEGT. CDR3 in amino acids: CASRDRANDEKLFF. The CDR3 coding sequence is TGTGCCAGCAGGGACAGGGCGAATGATGAAAAACTGTTTTTT.

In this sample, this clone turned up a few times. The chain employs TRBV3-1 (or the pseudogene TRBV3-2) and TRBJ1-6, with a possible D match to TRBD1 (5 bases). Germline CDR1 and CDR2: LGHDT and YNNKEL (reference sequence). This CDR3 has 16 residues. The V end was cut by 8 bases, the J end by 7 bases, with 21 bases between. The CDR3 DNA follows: TGTGCCAGCGGTGAAGGACGTTGGACACTGAATTCACCCCTCCACTTT. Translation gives CASGEGRWTLNSPLHF.

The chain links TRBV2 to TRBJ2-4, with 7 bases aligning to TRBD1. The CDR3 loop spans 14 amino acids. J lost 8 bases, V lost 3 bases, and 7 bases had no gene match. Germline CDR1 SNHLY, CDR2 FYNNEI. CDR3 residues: CASSEDRNWDIQYF. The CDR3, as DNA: TGTGCCAGCAGTGAGGACAGGAATTGGGACATTCAGTACTTC.